The 8 T cell receptor beta chains below come from one sample, sequenced in a study of cytomegalovirus exposure and HLA in healthy donors. PCR involved 60 Vbeta and 13 Jbeta primers. Repertoires were generated with immunoSEQ multiplex PCR, while TCRdb's copy carries only in-frame clones and drops some. The table records 100,000 to 150,000 clones, about three quarters of them present only once. Sequencing was performed on PBMCs. The receptors shown here come from a man aged 25 to 40 in good health and CMV-seronegative.

V usage is TRBV6-6 and J usage is TRBJ2-6, with D possibly matching TRBD1 (6 bases). The CDR3 length is 15 residues. V gave up 5 bases and J gave up 1 base, with 9 bases separating them. From germline, CDR1 is MNHNY and CDR2 SVGAGI (reference sequence). The CDR3 nucleotides are TGTGCCAGCAGTGCGCAGGGGTCTGGGGCCAACGTCCTGACTTTC. Translation: CASSAQGSGANVLTF.

The V call is TRBV27, the J call TRBJ2-3, with D maybe TRBD1 (5 bases). CDR3 length: 17 residues. Trimming shortened V by 4 bases and J by 0 bases, and 17 bases separated the two germline ends. Germline V gives CDR1 MNHEY, CDR2 SMNVEV (reference sequence). The CDR3 region is CASSSAGPLTSTDTQYF. CDR3 bases: TGTGCCAGCAGTTCGGCAGGGCCACTTACTAGCACAGATACGCAGTATTTT.

The chain joins TRBV7-9 to TRBJ2-7; 9 nucleotides align to TRBD1. The V and J ends lost 3 bases and 4 bases, in that order; junction bases with no gene match: 7. Germline CDR1 reads SEHNR; CDR2 reads FQNEAQ (reference sequence). The CDR3 length is 15 residues. CDR3 residues: CASSFAGQGPYEQYF. The DNA for the CDR3 is TGTGCCAGCAGCTTCGCGGGACAGGGTCCTTACGAGCAGTACTTC.

The chain recombines TRBV4-1 with TRBJ1-2; the D gene is possibly TRBD1 (5 bases). The CDR3 extends over 16 amino acids. Germline lookup yields CDR1 MGHRA and CDR2 YSYEKL. The germline V and J ends were trimmed by 1 base and 8 bases, with 20 bases remaining between them. The CDR3 DNA reads TGCGCCAGCAGCCAAGGGACCTTTGCCGGGGGTAACGGCTACACCTTC. Encoded protein: CASSQGTFAGGNGYTF.

V and J are TRBV5-6 and TRBJ1-1, with 11 bases aligning to TRBD1. J was trimmed by 3 bases and V by 4 bases; bases with no gene match: 8. Germline V gene lookup returns CDR1 SGHDT and CDR2 YYEEEE. CDR3 size: 16 residues. The CDR3, as DNA: TGTGCCAGCAGCCGGGGACAGGGGGTATGGGACACTGAAGCTTTCTTT. Translation gives CASSRGQGVWDTEAFF. Together with reference TRBV5-6 and TRBJ1-1, the CDR3 gives the full variable domain: DAGVTQSPTHLIKTRGQQVTLRCSPKSGHDTVSWYQQALGQGPQFIFQYYEEEERQRGNFPDRFSGHQFPNYSSELNVNALLLGDSALYLCASSRGQGVWDTEAFFGQGTRLTVV.

V usage is TRBV28 and J usage is TRBJ2-7; no firm D call. V was trimmed by 10 bases and J by 0 bases, leaving 19 bases between them. CDR3 length: 15 amino acids. Germline V gene lookup returns CDR1 MDHEN and CDR2 SYDVKM. CDR3 sequence reads: CATSPAAASSYEQYF. CDR3 in DNA: TGTGCCACCTCACCGGCCGCGGCTAGCTCCTACGAGCAGTACTTC.

This clone came up once. The CDR3 DNA reads TGCGCCAGCAGCTTGGCCGGGGGGCACACAGATACGCAGTATTTT. Protein product: CASSLAGGHTDTQYF. The chain links TRBV5-1 to TRBJ2-3; maybe TRBD2 (7 bases). The CDR3 covers 15 residues. The V gene lost 0 bases and the J gene lost 2 bases, with 10 bases spanning the gap. The germline CDR1 and CDR2 sequences are SGHRS and YFSETQ. The whole variable domain, filled in from reference TRBV5-1 and TRBJ2-3, reads KAGVTQTPRYLIKTRGQQVTLSCSPISGHRSVSWYQQTPGQGLQFLFEYFSETQRNKGNFPGRFSGRQFSNSRSEMNVSTLELGDSALYLCASSLAGGHTDTQYFGPGTRLTVL.

This clone was seen a single time. The chain has TRBV18 and TRBJ2-5; possibly TRBD1 for D (5 bases). V was pared by 2 bases and J by 4 bases, with 17 bases between. The germline V gene has CDR1 KGHSH and CDR2 LQKENI. The CDR3 runs to 16 residues. CDR3 nucleotide sequence: TGTGCCAGCTCACCAACATTCGGGCAGGGAAGAGAGACCCAGTACTTC. Amino acid sequence: CASSPTFGQGRETQYF.